The entry below describes one T cell receptor (beta chain). Antigen specificity is unknown. The record originates from a study of graft-versus-host responses after intestinal transplantation. Using immunoSEQ multiplex PCR, the repertoire was profiled, and TCRdb retains in-frame clones only, with some absent. The sample records more than 50,000 clones, more than 75% being singletons. Study-level findings and limits: An association linked early post-transplant HvG declines with peak circulating GvH clone levels. Detection of GvH clones occurred in recipient marrow, and some had their first appearance in ileum or blood. The study found high graft-versus-host to host-versus-graft clonal ratios in allografts of patients with graft-donor T cell macrochimerism.

Here the sequenced sample was PBMCs, taken about 120 days after intestinal transplantation. The clonotype was recovered from a human patient who received an intestinal transplant, so some T cells may come from the graft donor.

CDR3 residues: CASSEKRARTAYSIYGYTF. The CDR3 DNA is TGTGCCAGCAGTGAAAAGAGGGCGAGGACAGCGTACTCCATCTATGGCTACACCTTC. The genes are TRBV6-1 and TRBJ1-2; D may be TRBD1 (6 bases). The germline V and J ends were trimmed by 2 bases and 4 bases, with 26 bases remaining between them. Germline V gene data show CDR1 as MNHNS and CDR2 as SASEGT. This CDR3 is built from 19 residues.